These 13 T cell receptor beta chains originate from one sample sequenced in a study of T cell repertoires in ileal Crohn's disease. TCRdb's copy holds only in-frame clones and misses some; the assay was immunoSEQ multiplex PCR. The table has about 8,200 clones, under 80% seen once. Sequencing was performed on ileal tissue. Source of these receptors: an adult with Crohn's disease.

J is TRBJ2-1 and V is TRBV5-4; tentatively, D is TRBD2 (6 bases). The CDR3 is made up of 13 amino acids. CDR1 is SGHNT and CDR2 is YYREEE in the germline V gene (reference sequence). V was trimmed by 4 bases and J by 7 bases, leaving 12 bases between them. The CDR3 DNA is TGTGCCAGCAGCCCTCCCCGGGGGAATGAGCAGTTCTTC. Translated, it gives CASSPPRGNEQFF. Using reference TRBV5-4 and TRBJ2-1 for the parts outside the CDR3, the full variable domain is ETGVTQSPTHLIKTRGQQVTLRCSSQSGHNTVSWYQQALGQGPQFIFQYYREEENGRGNFPPRFSGLQFPNYSSELNVNALELDDSALYLCASSPPRGNEQFFGPGTRLTVL.

This clone has a single count. V gene TRBV19 combines with J gene TRBJ1-2, with D hard to call. This CDR3 has 12 amino acids. From germline, CDR1 is LNHDA and CDR2 SQIVND (reference sequence). Trimming pared 4 bases from V and 8 bases from J, leaving 11 bases between. CDR3 in amino acids: CASSNRGGGYTF. As DNA, the CDR3 is TGTGCCAGTAGTAACCGGGGTGGCGGCTACACCTTC.

This clone was seen a handful of times. This rearrangement joins TRBV16 to TRBJ2-2, with 10 bases lining up with TRBD1. Germline trimming cut 6 bases from V and 3 bases from J; bases unmatched to any gene: 4. Germline V CDR1 and CDR2: KGHSY, FQNENV. This CDR3 has 15 amino acids. CDR3 nucleotide sequence: TGTGCCAGCAGTCACGGACAGGGGGACACCGGGGAGCTGTTTTTT. Translated, it gives CASSHGQGDTGELFF.

Concerning this clone: The same CDR3 can be traced to other DNA sequences in this sample. This chain joins TRBV11-3 and TRBJ2-1, with TRBD2 matching 8 bases. Germline lookup yields CDR1 SGHNT and CDR2 YENEEA. V shed 6 bases, J shed 4 bases, and the junction held 8 bases outside the gene matches. The CDR3 runs 15 residues. The DNA of the CDR3 is TGTGCCAGCAGTCTCCTAGCGGGCGGATACAATGAGCAGTTCTTC. This codes for CASSLLAGGYNEQFF.

The J gene is TRBJ2-7, the V gene TRBV10-2, with 7 positions matching TRBD1. V shed 6 bases, J shed 1 base, and the junction held 6 bases outside the gene matches. The CDR3 contains 14 residues. Germline CDR1 WSHSY, CDR2 SAAADI. CDR3 in amino acids: CASSGQAGSYEQYF. The CDR3 nucleotides are TGCGCCAGCAGCGGACAGGCCGGATCCTACGAGCAGTACTTC.

CDR3 in amino acids: CASSLDKGTDTQYF. In DNA, the CDR3 is TGTGCCAGCAGCTTGGACAAGGGCACAGATACGCAGTATTTT. V and J are TRBV7-2 and TRBJ2-3; the D gene is possibly TRBD1 (5 bases). Trimming left V 3 bases short and J 1 base short, with 8 bases between. Looked up from germline, CDR1 is SGHTA and CDR2 is FQGNSA. The CDR3 runs 14 residues.

J is TRBJ2-3 and V is TRBV25-1; 7 bases are shared with TRBD1. The CDR3 is 15 residues long. V dropped 8 bases and J dropped 4; count of bases not matched to a gene: 12. The V gene's germline CDR1 is MGHDK and CDR2 SYGVNS. Here the CDR3 DNA reads TGTGCCAGCGGGGCTAGACAGGGTAGCCCAGATACGCAGTATTTT. It is translated as CASGARQGSPDTQYF. The variable domain in full, completed from reference TRBV25-1 and TRBJ2-3, reads EADIYQTPRYLVIGTGKKITLECSQTMGHDKMYWYQQDPGMELHLIHYSYGVNSTEKGDLSSESTVSRIRTEHFPLTLESARPSHTSQYLCASGARQGSPDTQYFGPGTRLTVL.

This clone was counted once. The chain employs TRBV11-2 and TRBJ2-3, with TRBD2 as a possible D gene (7 bases). The V gene's germline CDR1 is SGHAT and CDR2 FQNNGV. Trimming removed 4 bases at V and 0 bases at J, with 14 bases between. The CDR3 is 16 residues long. CDR3 sequence reads: CASSSFAGASTDTQYF. The CDR3 DNA reads TGTGCCAGCAGCTCCTTCGCGGGGGCGAGCACAGATACGCAGTATTTT.

This clone has just one count. The chain couples TRBV5-6 to TRBJ2-1, with D possibly TRBD2 on 5 matching bases. The CDR3 covers 14 residues. Trimming removed 5 bases at V and 4 bases at J, with 13 bases between. The germline gives CDR1 SGHDT, CDR2 YYEEEE. This CDR3 is CASSIPGTYNEQFF. The CDR3 region has the DNA TGTGCCAGCAGTATCCCGGGAACGTACAATGAGCAGTTCTTC.

The chain combines TRBV12-5 with TRBJ2-5; TRBD1 might be the D (6 bases). The CDR3 spans 13 residues. Per the germline V gene, CDR1 is LGHNT and CDR2 is FRNRAP. V was pared by 6 bases and J by 4 bases, with 12 bases between. CDR3 amino acids: CASGITGSETQYF. The CDR3 DNA sequence: TGTGCTAGTGGGATCACAGGGTCAGAGACCCAGTACTTC. Looking up the rest from reference TRBV12-5 and TRBJ2-5 gives the full variable domain: DARVTQTPRHKVTEMGQEVTMRCQPILGHNTVFWYRQTMMQGLELLAYFRNRAPLDDSGMPKDRFSAEMPDATLATLKIQPSEPRDSAVYFCASGITGSETQYFGPGTRLLVL.

This clone was recorded only once. This chain uses TRBV7-2 with TRBJ2-3, with 8 bases lining up with TRBD2. In germline, CDR1 is SGHTA, CDR2 FQGNSA. This CDR3 spans 18 amino acids. The J segment lost 0 bases and the V segment lost 2 bases, leaving 10 bases of the junction unmatched. CDR3 nucleotides: TGTGCCAGCAGCTTACGGGAGGGGGGGTTACCTAGCACAGATACGCAGTATTTT. This encodes CASSLREGGLPSTDTQYF.

V and J are TRBV27 and TRBJ2-2, with TRBD2 matching over 10 bases. CDR1 MNHEY and CDR2 SMNVEV come from the germline V gene (reference sequence). V dropped 8 bases and J dropped 6; count of bases not matched to a gene: 9. There are 15 residues in the CDR3. CDR3 residues: CASRSGGAVAGELFF. The CDR3 nucleotides are TGTGCCAGCCGAAGCGGGGGGGCGGTAGCCGGGGAGCTGTTTTTT.

CDR3 loop: CASNTGLGGTGELFF. CDR3 bases: TGTGCCAGCAATACCGGCCTAGGGGGAACCGGGGAGCTGTTTTTT. The V gene is TRBV5-4, the J gene TRBJ2-2; the D gene is possibly TRBD1 (6 bases). The CDR3 totals 15 residues. In germline, CDR1 is SGHNT, CDR2 YYREEE (reference sequence). Trimming stripped 6 bases from V and 5 bases from J, with 17 bases between. The whole variable domain, filled in from reference TRBV5-4 and TRBJ2-2, reads ETGVTQSPTHLIKTRGQQVTLRCSSQSGHNTVSWYQQALGQGPQFIFQYYREEENGRGNFPPRFSGLQFPNYSSELNVNALELDDSALYLCASNTGLGGTGELFFGEGSRLTVL.